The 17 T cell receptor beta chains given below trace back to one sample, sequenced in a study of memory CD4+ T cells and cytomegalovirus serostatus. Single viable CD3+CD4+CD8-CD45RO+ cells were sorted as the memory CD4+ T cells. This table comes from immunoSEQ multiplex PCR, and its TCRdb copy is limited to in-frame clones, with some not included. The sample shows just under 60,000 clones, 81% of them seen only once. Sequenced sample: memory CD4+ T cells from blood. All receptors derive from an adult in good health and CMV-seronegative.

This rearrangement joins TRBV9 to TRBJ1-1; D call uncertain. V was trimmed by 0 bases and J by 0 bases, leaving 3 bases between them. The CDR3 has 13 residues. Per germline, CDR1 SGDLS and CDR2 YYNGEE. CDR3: CASSVVLNTEAFF. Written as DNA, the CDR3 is TGTGCCAGCAGCGTAGTGTTGAACACTGAAGCTTTCTTT.

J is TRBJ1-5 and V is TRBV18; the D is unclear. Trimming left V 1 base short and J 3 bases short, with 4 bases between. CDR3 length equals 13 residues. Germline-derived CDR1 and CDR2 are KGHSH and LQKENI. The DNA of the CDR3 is TGTGCCAGCTCACCACATTACAATCAGCCCCAGCATTTT. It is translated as CASSPHYNQPQHF.

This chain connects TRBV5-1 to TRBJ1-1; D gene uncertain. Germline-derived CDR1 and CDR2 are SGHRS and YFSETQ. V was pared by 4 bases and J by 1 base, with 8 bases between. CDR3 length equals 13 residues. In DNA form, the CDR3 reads TGCGCCAGCAGCAGGAATCCGAACACTGAAGCTTTCTTT. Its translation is CASSRNPNTEAFF.

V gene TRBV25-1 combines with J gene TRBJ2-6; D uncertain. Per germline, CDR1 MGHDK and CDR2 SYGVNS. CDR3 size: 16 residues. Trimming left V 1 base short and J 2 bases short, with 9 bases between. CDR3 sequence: CASSEFGSAGANVLTF. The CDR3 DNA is TGTGCCAGCAGTGAATTTGGTTCAGCTGGGGCCAACGTCCTGACTTTC.

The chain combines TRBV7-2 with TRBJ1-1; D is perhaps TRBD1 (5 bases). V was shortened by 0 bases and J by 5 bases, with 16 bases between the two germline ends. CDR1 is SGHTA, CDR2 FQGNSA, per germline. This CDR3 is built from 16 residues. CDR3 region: CASSLAPSGGGTEAFF. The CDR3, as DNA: TGTGCCAGCAGCTTAGCCCCGAGCGGGGGGGGAACTGAAGCTTTCTTT. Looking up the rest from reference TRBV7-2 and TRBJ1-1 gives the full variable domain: GAGVSQSPSNKVTEKGKDVELRCDPISGHTALYWYRQSLGQGLEFLIYFQGNSAPDKSGLPSDRFSAERTGGSVSTLTIQRTQQEDSAVYLCASSLAPSGGGTEAFFGQGTRLTVV.

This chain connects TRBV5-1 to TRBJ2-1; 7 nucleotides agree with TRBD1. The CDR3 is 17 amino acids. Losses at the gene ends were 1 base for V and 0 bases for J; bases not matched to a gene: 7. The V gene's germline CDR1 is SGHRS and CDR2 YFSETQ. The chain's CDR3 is CASSLRGQRSSYNEQFF. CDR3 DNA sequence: TGCGCCAGCAGCTTGCGGGGACAGAGGAGCTCCTACAATGAGCAGTTCTTC.

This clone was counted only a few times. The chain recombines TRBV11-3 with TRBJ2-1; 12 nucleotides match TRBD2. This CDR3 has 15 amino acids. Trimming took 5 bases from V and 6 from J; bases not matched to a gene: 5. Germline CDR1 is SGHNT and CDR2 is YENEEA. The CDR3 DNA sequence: TGTGCCAGCAGCACAGGACTAGCGGGAAGCAATGAGCAGTTCTTC. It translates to CASSTGLAGSNEQFF.

For the CDR3, the DNA is TGTGCCAGCAGCCCGGGAAGGGTTCCCTCCTACGAGCAGTACTTC. It encodes CASSPGRVPSYEQYF. J is TRBJ2-7 and V is TRBV11-2; D may be TRBD2 (5 bases). Germline V gene lookup returns CDR1 SGHAT and CDR2 FQNNGV. Between the trimmed V and J ends, which lost 5 bases and 0 bases, there was a span of 14 bases. CDR3 length: 15 amino acids.

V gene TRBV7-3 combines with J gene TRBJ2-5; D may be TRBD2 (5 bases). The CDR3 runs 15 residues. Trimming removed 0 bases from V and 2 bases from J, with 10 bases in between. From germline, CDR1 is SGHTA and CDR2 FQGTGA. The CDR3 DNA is TGTGCCAGCAGCTTAACGAGAGGGAGACAAGAGACCCAGTACTTC. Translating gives CASSLTRGRQETQYF.

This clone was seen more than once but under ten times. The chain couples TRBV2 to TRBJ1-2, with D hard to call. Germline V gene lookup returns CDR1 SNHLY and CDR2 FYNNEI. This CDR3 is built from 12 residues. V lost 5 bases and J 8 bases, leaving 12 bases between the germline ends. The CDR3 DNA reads TGTGCCAGCAGTCCAACCGAGGGCGGCTACACCTTC. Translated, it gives CASSPTEGGYTF.

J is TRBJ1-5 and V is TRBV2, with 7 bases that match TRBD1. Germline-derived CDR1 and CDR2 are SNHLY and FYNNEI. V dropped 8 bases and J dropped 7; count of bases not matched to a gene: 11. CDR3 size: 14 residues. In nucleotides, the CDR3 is TGTGCCAGCTCTGACAGGGTCGCCGTCCAGCCCCAGCATTTT. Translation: CASSDRVAVQPQHF.

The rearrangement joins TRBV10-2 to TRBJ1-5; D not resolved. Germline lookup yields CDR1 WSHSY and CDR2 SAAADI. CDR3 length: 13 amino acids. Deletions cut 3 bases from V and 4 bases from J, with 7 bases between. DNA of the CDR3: TGCGCCAGCAGTGATTTTGGAAATCAGCCCCAGCATTTT. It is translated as CASSDFGNQPQHF.

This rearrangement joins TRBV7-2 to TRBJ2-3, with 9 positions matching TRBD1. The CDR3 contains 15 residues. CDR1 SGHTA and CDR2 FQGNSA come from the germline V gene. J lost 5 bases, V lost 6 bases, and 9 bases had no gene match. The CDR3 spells CASRGPGTGKDTQYF. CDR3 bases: TGTGCCAGCAGGGGACCCGGGACAGGGAAAGATACGCAGTATTTT.

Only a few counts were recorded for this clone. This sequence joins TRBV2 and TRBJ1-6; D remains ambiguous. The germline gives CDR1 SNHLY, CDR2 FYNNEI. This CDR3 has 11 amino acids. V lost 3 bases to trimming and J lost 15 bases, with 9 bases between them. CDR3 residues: CASSEGGRLHF. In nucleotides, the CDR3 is TGTGCCAGCAGTGAGGGTGGCCGCCTCCACTTT.

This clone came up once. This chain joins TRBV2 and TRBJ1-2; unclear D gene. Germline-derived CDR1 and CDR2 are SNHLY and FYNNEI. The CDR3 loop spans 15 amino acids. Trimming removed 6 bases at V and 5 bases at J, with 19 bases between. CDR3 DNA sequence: TGTGCCAGCAGAGCTACAGCCTTTCCCCGTTATGGCTACACCTTC. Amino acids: CASRATAFPRYGYTF.

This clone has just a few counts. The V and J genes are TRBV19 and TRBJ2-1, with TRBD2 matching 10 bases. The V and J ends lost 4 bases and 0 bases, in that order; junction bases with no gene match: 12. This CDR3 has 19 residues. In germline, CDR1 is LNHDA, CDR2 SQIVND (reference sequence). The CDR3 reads CASSTVPGLAISSYNEQFF. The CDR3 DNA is TGTGCCAGTAGTACCGTCCCGGGACTAGCGATTAGCTCCTACAATGAGCAGTTCTTC.

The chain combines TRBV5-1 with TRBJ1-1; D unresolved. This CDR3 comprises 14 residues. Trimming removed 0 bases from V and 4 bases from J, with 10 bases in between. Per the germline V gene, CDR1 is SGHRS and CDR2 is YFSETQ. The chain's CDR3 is CASSLVGGRTEAFF. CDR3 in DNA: TGCGCCAGCAGCTTGGTGGGAGGGCGCACTGAAGCTTTCTTT.